These 24 T cell receptor beta chains were all obtained from the same sample, sequenced in a study of CD8 T cells in ankylosing spondylitis. In TCRdb, the 5' RACE reads were re-called with MiXCR into one record per CDR3 protein. This table has 500,000 to 550,000 distinct CDR3 sequences, roughly 13% appearing once. These receptors are not linked to any known antigen. Notes on the study in general: A TCR beta motif of 8 or 9 highly homologous variants appeared characteristic of ankylosing spondylitis blood.

The sequencing input was blood, either unsorted or a sorted T cell fraction (not recorded which). These receptors all come from a male donor with ankylosing spondylitis.

The chain joins TRBV5-1 to TRBJ2-3; TRBD2 might be the D (5 bases). Deletions cut 0 bases from V and 0 bases from J, with 11 bases between. The CDR3 extends over 16 amino acids. Looked up from germline, CDR1 is SGHRS and CDR2 is YFSETQ. The CDR3 here is CASSLDLSGSTDTQYF. The DNA of the CDR3 is TGCGCCAGCAGCTTGGATTTAAGCGGAAGCACAGATACGCAGTATTTT.

The gene calls are TRBV7-9 and TRBJ2-7; maybe TRBD2 (5 bases). The CDR3 runs 14 residues. V was cut by 5 bases and J by 7 bases, with 18 bases left in between. CDR1 SEHNR and CDR2 FQNEAQ come from the germline V gene (reference sequence). The CDR3: CASSPSGGTGEQYF. CDR3 nucleotide sequence: TGTGCCAGCAGCCCTTCGGGCGGAACGGGGGAGCAGTACTTC.

In this sample, this clonotype turned up a few times. The V gene is TRBV12-3 or TRBV12-4, the J gene TRBJ2-3; 8 nucleotides line up with TRBD1. V lost 1 base to trimming and J lost 8 bases; unmatched junction nucleotides: 5. This CDR3 spans 14 amino acids. In DNA, the CDR3 is TGTGCCAGCAGTTTAGTTACAGGGGGGAGTACGCAGTATTTT. Encoded protein: CASSLVTGGSTQYF.

V is TRBV18 and J is TRBJ2-5, with a possible D match to TRBD2 (6 bases). V was pared by 2 bases and J by 2 bases, with 9 bases between. Germline V CDR1 and CDR2: KGHSH, LQKENI. CDR3 length equals 14 residues. CDR3: CASSPVEGQETQYF. CDR3 bases: TGTGCCAGCTCACCAGTGGAGGGACAAGAGACCCAGTACTTC.

This clonotype was found many times. The chain couples TRBV12-3 or TRBV12-4 to TRBJ2-2; 8 nucleotides line up with TRBD1. The CDR3 has 15 amino acids. V was pared by 5 bases and J by 4 bases, with 6 bases of the junction left unmatched. The DNA of the CDR3 is TGTGCCAGCAGTCCGGGACAGGTCCTCACCGGGGAGCTGTTTTTT. Amino acid sequence: CASSPGQVLTGELFF.

Ten or more counts support this clonotype. The gene calls are TRBV5-1 and TRBJ2-7; D unclear. With 0 bases removed from V and 0 bases from J, the gap between germline ends came to 4 bases. Germline V CDR1 and CDR2: SGHRS, YFSETQ. The CDR3 sequence is 13 residues long. The CDR3 here is CASSLGSSYEQYF. The CDR3 DNA reads TGCGCCAGCAGCTTGGGCAGCTCCTACGAGCAGTACTTC.

This chain joins TRBV5-1 and TRBJ2-5, with a tentative D call TRBD2 (6 bases). CDR3 length: 15 residues. Germline V lookup: CDR1 SGHRS, CDR2 YFSETQ. V lost 4 bases to trimming and J lost 5 bases, with 18 bases between them. The chain's CDR3 is CASSSLGSGVETQYF. The CDR3 DNA reads TGCGCCAGCAGCAGCCTGGGGTCGGGGGTCGAGACCCAGTACTTC.

This clonotype was found many times. The chain combines TRBV12-3 or TRBV12-4 with TRBJ1-1; 9 bases fit TRBD1. V was clipped by 4 bases and J by 7 bases; unmatched bases: 7. The CDR3 is 14 residues long. The CDR3 DNA reads as TGTGCCAGCAGTTCCACAGGGGGCAGGCGTGAAGCTTTCTTT. It is translated as CASSSTGGRREAFF.

This clonotype was seen a handful of times. The genes are TRBV10-1 and TRBJ2-2; 7 nucleotides line up with TRBD2. This CDR3 is 17 amino acids long. Per the germline V gene, CDR1 is WNHNN and CDR2 is SYGVQD (reference sequence). Unmatched junction bases numbered 8, after V lost 3 bases and J lost 1 base. CDR3 sequence (DNA): TGCGCCAGCAGTGAAGATTTGGGGGGGTTGAACACCGGGGAGCTGTTTTTT. Translating it yields CASSEDLGGLNTGELFF.

This clonotype was counted a few times. The chain recombines TRBV5-1 with TRBJ2-2, with a possible D match to TRBD2 (6 bases). Germline V gene data show CDR1 as SGHRS and CDR2 as YFSETQ. V lost 3 bases and J lost 4, with 13 bases in between. The CDR3 runs to 15 residues. The CDR3 DNA is TGCGCCAGCAGCTCCGGGGGTGGCGGCACCGGGGAGCTGTTTTTT. Its translation is CASSSGGGGTGELFF.

This clonotype was recorded at least ten times. The chain uses TRBV5-1 and TRBJ2-1; perhaps TRBD2 as D (6 bases). V was pared by 4 bases and J by 0 bases, with 14 bases between. Germline values: CDR1 SGHRS, CDR2 YFSETQ. This CDR3 is 16 amino acids long. The CDR3 DNA reads as TGCGCCAGCAGCACGAACGCGGGGAGCTCCTACAATGAGCAGTTCTTC. Its translation: CASSTNAGSSYNEQFF.

The V and J genes are TRBV7-9 and TRBJ1-5, with D tentatively TRBD1 (6 bases). Trimming cost V 7 bases and J 7 bases, with 14 bases left between them. This CDR3 has 13 amino acids. Germline V lookup: CDR1 SEHNR, CDR2 FQNEAQ (reference sequence). The CDR3: CASTGGGSQPQHF. The DNA of the CDR3 is TGTGCCAGCACGGGGGGCGGGAGCCAGCCCCAGCATTTT.

This clonotype was counted between two and nine times. The rearrangement joins TRBV5-8 to TRBJ2-2, with 7 bases matching TRBD2. Germline lookup yields CDR1 SGHTS and CDR2 YDEGEE. J gave up 13 bases and V 1 base, and 10 bases lay outside the gene matches. CDR3 length equals 14 residues. DNA of the CDR3: TGTGCCAGCAGCTTGAGGTCTAGCGGTTTGGGGCTGTTTTTT. Translation: CASSLRSSGLGLFF.

The V gene is TRBV2, the J gene TRBJ2-3; 7 bases agree with TRBD2. Germline V CDR1 and CDR2: SNHLY, FYNNEI. CDR3 length equals 13 residues. The junction had 15 bases not matched to a gene; V was cut back by 7 bases and J by 14 bases. For the CDR3, the DNA is TGTGCCAGCACCCTGGGGGGGACCAAACTTTGGTATTTT. It encodes CASTLGGTKLWYF.

V usage is TRBV6-1 and J usage is TRBJ1-2; D perhaps matches TRBD1 (5 bases). The germline gives CDR1 MNHNS, CDR2 SASEGT. The ends were cut back, 8 bases at V and 0 bases at J, with 13 bases in the middle. CDR3 size: 14 residues. This chain's CDR3 is CASRDDLANYGYTF. DNA for the CDR3: TGTGCCAGCCGGGACGATCTAGCTAACTATGGCTACACCTTC.

This clonotype was seen repeatedly, ten times or more. The chain combines TRBV11-3 with TRBJ2-1; D is uncertain. This CDR3 comprises 11 residues. The V gene lost 4 bases and the J gene lost 10 bases, with 8 bases spanning the gap. Looked up from germline, CDR1 is SGHNT and CDR2 is YENEEA. CDR3 protein: CASSSSREQFF. The CDR3 nucleotides are TGTGCCAGCAGCTCGTCACGGGAGCAGTTCTTC. The full variable domain, completed using reference TRBV11-3 and TRBJ2-1, is EAGVVQSPRYKIIEKKQPVAFWCNPISGHNTLYWYLQNLGQGPELLIRYENEEAVDDSQLPKDRFSAERLKGVDSTLKIQPAELGDSAVYLCASSSSREQFFGPGTRLTVL.

This clonotype was detected a few times. The chain recombines TRBV7-2 with TRBJ2-7, with a weak D call TRBD2 (5 bases). V was shortened by 7 bases and J by 3 bases, with 16 bases between the two germline ends. The germline CDR1 and CDR2 sequences are SGHTA and FQGNSA. The CDR3 contains 14 residues. The CDR3 reads CASTRRSLNYEQYF. The CDR3 DNA sequence: TGTGCCAGCACCCGGAGGTCCTTGAACTACGAGCAGTACTTC.

This chain links TRBV5-1 with TRBJ2-1, with 9 bases identical to TRBD1. This CDR3 contains 15 residues. Germline CDR1 reads SGHRS; CDR2 reads YFSETQ. With 1 base clipped from V and 5 bases from J, the junction kept 4 bases outside the gene matches. The CDR3 DNA reads TGCGCCAGCAGCTTGTTCGGACAGGGGAACAATGAGCAGTTCTTC. Residues: CASSLFGQGNNEQFF.

There are many counts of this clonotype. The chain employs TRBV20-1 and TRBJ2-1, with 10 bases lining up with TRBD2. Losses at the gene ends were 5 bases for V and 7 bases for J; bases not matched to a gene: 8. Germline V gene sequence: CDR1 DFQATT, CDR2 SNEGSKA (reference sequence). The CDR3 contains 14 residues. The CDR3 nucleotides read TGCAGTGCTCAGCGGGAGGGCGTAGGGAATGAGCAGTTCTTC. Protein sequence: CSAQREGVGNEQFF.

This clonotype was observed a few times. The J gene is TRBJ1-1, the V gene TRBV7-9; 7 bases map to TRBD1. The CDR3 sequence is 14 residues long. Germline V gene data show CDR1 as SEHNR and CDR2 as FQNEAQ (reference sequence). Trimming took 2 bases from V and 5 from J; bases not matched to a gene: 5. The CDR3 region has the DNA TGTGCCAGCAGCTTAACGTTGGACAGGACTGAAGCTTTCTTT. Translation gives CASSLTLDRTEAFF.

This clonotype came up many times. The chain joins TRBV4-2 to TRBJ2-3; D is perhaps TRBD2 (5 bases). This CDR3 has 15 amino acids. V was cut by 0 bases and J by 0 bases, with 7 bases left in between. Germline lookup yields CDR1 LGHNA and CDR2 YNFKEQ. The CDR3 DNA reads TGTGCCAGCAGCCAAGAAAGAGGGAGCACAGATACGCAGTATTTT. As protein: CASSQERGSTDTQYF.

A few counts support this clonotype. The gene calls are TRBV11-3 and TRBJ2-3, with 8 bases matching TRBD2. This CDR3 comprises 16 residues. Germline V gene lookup returns CDR1 SGHNT and CDR2 YENEEA. J was trimmed by 4 bases and V by 5 bases; bases with no gene match: 11. CDR3 amino acids: CASSERAGVSSDTQYF. The CDR3 coding sequence is TGTGCCAGCAGCGAGAGAGCGGGAGTTTCTTCAGATACGCAGTATTTT.

The sample holds many counts of this clonotype. The CDR3 reads CASSFSGSGDTQYF. DNA of the CDR3: TGTGCCAGCAGTTTTAGCGGGAGCGGGGATACGCAGTATTTT. The chain uses TRBV12-3 or TRBV12-4 and TRBJ2-3; 9 bases agree with TRBD2. V trimming: 3 bases; J trimming: 6 bases; junction bases outside the gene matches: 4. The CDR3 sequence is 14 residues long.

The chain combines TRBV5-1 with TRBJ2-5; D is perhaps TRBD1 (6 bases). Germline-derived CDR1 and CDR2 are SGHRS and YFSETQ. The V end lost 4 bases, the J end lost 4 bases, and 14 bases lay between the germline ends. The CDR3 contains 14 residues. CDR3 coding DNA: TGCGCCAGCAGCATAGACCAGGGGAGAGAGACCCAGTACTTC. This sequence encodes CASSIDQGRETQYF.